Below are 14 T cell receptor beta chains sequenced from a single sample in a study of T-cell memory formation after mild COVID-19. TCRdb re-derived calls from the 5' RACE reads in MiXCR, one entry per CDR3 protein. The repertoire holds 200,000 to 300,000 distinct CDR3 sequences, with 15% to 20% as singletons. Material for sequencing was PBMCs or a T cell subset sorted from them (not recorded which). The receptors were sampled from a man aged 18 to 29 who had mild COVID-19 (a few samples of this study predate the infection). Cell type and time point are not known.

This clonotype was counted only a few times. The chain couples TRBV12-3 or TRBV12-4 to TRBJ2-7; 7 nucleotides agree with TRBD1. Germline trimming cut 6 bases from V and 5 bases from J; bases unmatched to any gene: 7. CDR3 length: 13 amino acids. As DNA, the CDR3 is TGTGCCAGCAGCCTACAGGGGCCCCACGAGCAGTACTTC. Encoded protein: CASSLQGPHEQYF.

V is TRBV20-1 and J is TRBJ1-2, with D possibly matching TRBD1 (6 bases). The germline V gene encodes CDR1 DFQATT and CDR2 SNEGSKA (reference sequence). The CDR3 contains 14 residues. V was shortened by 1 base and J by 4 bases, with 13 bases between the two germline ends. For the CDR3, the DNA is TGCAGTGCTAGAGGGGATACAGGGATCTATGGCTACACCTTC. Amino acid sequence: CSARGDTGIYGYTF.

This clonotype turned up a few times. The chain uses TRBV28 and TRBJ1-6; D ambiguous. The V end lost 10 bases, the J end lost 5 bases, and 12 bases lay between the germline ends. The germline V gene encodes CDR1 MDHEN and CDR2 SYDVKM. This CDR3 has 13 residues. DNA for the CDR3: TGTGCCACCCTGGGGTCTAATAATTCACCCCTCCACTTT. Its protein product is CATLGSNNSPLHF.

This clonotype has just a few counts. V is TRBV5-1 and J is TRBJ1-1; 7 bases map to TRBD1. CDR1 SGHRS and CDR2 YFSETQ come from the germline V gene. Trimming took 10 bases from V and 3 from J; bases not matched to a gene: 18. This CDR3 comprises 16 residues. As DNA, the CDR3 is TGCGCCTCCCAAAGGGGGGGTTCAGGGGGAGACACTGAAGCTTTCTTT. Translated, it gives CASQRGGSGGDTEAFF.

The rearrangement uses TRBV6-5 and TRBJ2-7, with D hard to call. Trimming cost V 6 bases and J 2 bases, with 14 bases left between them. Germline-derived CDR1 and CDR2 are MNHEY and SVGAGI. CDR3 length: 14 residues. The DNA of the CDR3 is TGTGCCAGCAGCGTCGGGTCCGGAACCTACGAGCAGTACTTC. As protein: CASSVGSGTYEQYF.

This clonotype was detected only a few times. This rearrangement joins TRBV7-2 to TRBJ1-5, with a tentative D call TRBD1 (5 bases). Germline-derived CDR1 and CDR2 are SGHTA and FQGNSA. The CDR3 runs to 14 residues. Trimming took 3 bases from V and 2 from J, leaving 8 bases between them. This CDR3 is CASSFTGRNQPQHF. CDR3 DNA: TGTGCCAGCAGCTTTACAGGACGCAATCAGCCCCAGCATTTT. Based on the CDR3 plus reference TRBV7-2 and TRBJ1-5, the full variable domain is GAGVSQSPSNKVTEKGKDVELRCDPISGHTALYWYRQSLGQGLEFLIYFQGNSAPDKSGLPSDRFSAERTGGSVSTLTIQRTQQEDSAVYLCASSFTGRNQPQHFGDGTRLSIL.

The table lists this clonotype with a few counts. This rearrangement joins TRBV10-3 to TRBJ2-5; TRBD1 aligns across 7 bases. V dropped 0 bases and J dropped 2; count of bases not matched to a gene: 6. Germline CDR1 and CDR2: ENHRY and SYGVKD. CDR3 length equals 16 residues. The CDR3 nucleotides are TGTGCCATCAGTGAGTCCTGGGACAGCTCACAAGAGACCCAGTACTTC. As protein: CAISESWDSSQETQYF.

This chain connects TRBV6-5 to TRBJ2-7; D is undetermined. CDR1 and CDR2 (germline): MNHEY, SVGAGI. There are 15 residues in the CDR3. V lost 0 bases to trimming and J lost 3 bases, with 12 bases between them. The CDR3 coding sequence is TGTGCCAGCAGTTACTCAGGTAGCAGATACTACGAGCAGTACTTC. Translation: CASSYSGSRYYEQYF.

This clonotype was seen a few times. The gene calls are TRBV4-1 and TRBJ2-1; possibly TRBD2 for D (6 bases). The CDR3 runs to 14 residues. CDR1 and CDR2 (germline): MGHRA, YSYEKL. V was shortened by 5 bases and J by 5 bases, with 13 bases between the two germline ends. The CDR3 DNA sequence: TGCGCCAGCAGCGCCCTAGCGATCAACAATGAGCAGTTCTTC. Its translation: CASSALAINNEQFF.

This clonotype has a handful of counts. This chain connects TRBV4-3 to TRBJ2-3, with D tentatively TRBD1 (5 bases). The germline V gene has CDR1 LGHNA and CDR2 YSLEER. The CDR3 is made up of 15 amino acids. Trimming cost V 1 base and J 6 bases, with 14 bases left between them. CDR3 sequence: CASSQGQGLLDTQYF. The CDR3 DNA sequence: TGCGCCAGCAGCCAAGGTCAGGGATTGTTGGATACGCAGTATTTT.

This clonotype was seen only a few times. The chain combines TRBV7-2 with TRBJ2-3; a possible D gene is TRBD1 (5 bases). Germline-derived CDR1 and CDR2 are SGHTA and FQGNSA. Deletions cut 3 bases from V and 2 bases from J, with 12 bases between. This CDR3 is 15 amino acids long. CDR3 loop: CASSLWGSDTDTQYF. CDR3 sequence (DNA): TGTGCCAGCAGCTTGTGGGGCAGCGACACAGATACGCAGTATTTT.

Only a few counts were recorded for this clonotype. The chain recombines TRBV4-3 with TRBJ2-7; TRBD1 matches 11 bases. J lost 2 bases, V lost 4 bases, and 4 bases had no gene match. The V gene's germline CDR1 is LGHNA and CDR2 YSLEER. The CDR3 is 15 residues long. CDR3 bases: TGCGCCAGCAGCCGGGGACAGGGGGATCCCTACGAGCAGTACTTC. This gives the protein CASSRGQGDPYEQYF.

The chain employs TRBV3-1 and TRBJ2-7; possibly TRBD2 for D (5 bases). V was shortened by 4 bases and J by 5 bases, with 18 bases between the two germline ends. The CDR3 spans 15 residues. CDR1 and CDR2 (germline): LGHDT, YNNKEL (reference sequence). CDR3 loop: CASSLGRPGLNEQYV. CDR3 DNA: TGTGCCAGCAGCCTGGGAAGGCCGGGGTTGAACGAGCAGTACGTC.

This clonotype was counted a few times. The chain combines TRBV6-2 or TRBV6-3 with TRBJ2-1, with 8 positions matching TRBD2. The germline CDR1 and CDR2 sequences are MNHEY and SVGEGT. The CDR3 contains 13 residues. Trimming took 3 bases from V and 14 from J; bases not matched to a gene: 9. CDR3 region: CASSYTQGTSEFF. CDR3 in DNA: TGTGCCAGCAGTTATACCCAAGGGACTAGTGAGTTCTTC.